The text below deals with one T cell receptor (beta chain). This entry belongs to a study of T cells in Graves' hyperthyroidism and ophthalmopathy. Graves' hyperthyroidism showing no ophthalmopathy progression within 18 months was considered stable. Clinical symptoms, serum thyroxine and TRAb, thyroid ultrasound and orbital computed tomography were used for the diagnoses. RNA transcripts yielded amplified TCR beta CDR3 regions. TCR CDR3 underwent first-round RT-PCR with the HTBI primer set. TCRdb used MiXCR to reprocess the multiplex PCR reads, holding one entry per CDR3 protein. The data hold 550,000 to 800,000 distinct CDR3 sequences, with roughly 15% observed a single time. V lost 1 base and J 6 bases, leaving 9 bases between the germline ends. The CDR3 has 13 residues. Germline CDR1 reads LNHNV; CDR2 reads YYDKDF (reference sequence).

The J gene is TRBJ1-2, the V gene TRBV15, with D unclear. The sample was blood. This TCR was sampled from a man aged 18 to 35 with Graves' hyperthyroidism. The chain's CDR3 is CATSRVGGDGYTF. CDR3 nucleotide sequence: TGTGCCACCAGCAGAGTGGGAGGCGATGGCTACACCTTC.